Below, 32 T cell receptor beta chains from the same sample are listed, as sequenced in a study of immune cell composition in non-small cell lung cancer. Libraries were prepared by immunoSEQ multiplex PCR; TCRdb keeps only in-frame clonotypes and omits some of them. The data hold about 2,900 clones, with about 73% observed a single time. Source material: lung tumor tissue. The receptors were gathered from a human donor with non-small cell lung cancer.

DNA for the CDR3: TGTGCCAGCAGCTCGGAACTACGTGAGACGGAGCAGTACTTC. Encoded protein: CASSSELRETEQYF. The genes are TRBV7-9 and TRBJ2-7; D gene unclear. The CDR3 has 14 amino acids. The germline V and J ends were trimmed by 4 bases and 7 bases, with 17 bases remaining between them. Germline V gives CDR1 SEHNR, CDR2 FQNEAQ (reference sequence).

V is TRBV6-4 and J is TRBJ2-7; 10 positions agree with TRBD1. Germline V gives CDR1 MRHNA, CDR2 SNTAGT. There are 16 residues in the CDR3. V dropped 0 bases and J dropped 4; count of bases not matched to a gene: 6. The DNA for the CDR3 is TGTGCCAGCAGTGACTCGGACAGGGGGTTTTGTTACGAGCAGTACTTC. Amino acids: CASSDSDRGFCYEQYF.

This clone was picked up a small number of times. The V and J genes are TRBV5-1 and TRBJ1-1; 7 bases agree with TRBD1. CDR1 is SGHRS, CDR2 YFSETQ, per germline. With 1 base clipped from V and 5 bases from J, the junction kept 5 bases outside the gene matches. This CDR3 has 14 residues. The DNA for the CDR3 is TGCGCCAGCAGCTTGACCACAGGGGTTACTGAAGCTTTCTTT. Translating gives CASSLTTGVTEAFF.

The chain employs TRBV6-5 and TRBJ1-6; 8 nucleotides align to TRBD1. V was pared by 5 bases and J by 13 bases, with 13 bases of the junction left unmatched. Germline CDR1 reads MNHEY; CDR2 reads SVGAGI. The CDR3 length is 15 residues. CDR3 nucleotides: TGTGCCAGCAGTGGACAGGGTCACGTCAGAAATCCCCTCCACTTT. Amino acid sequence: CASSGQGHVRNPLHF.

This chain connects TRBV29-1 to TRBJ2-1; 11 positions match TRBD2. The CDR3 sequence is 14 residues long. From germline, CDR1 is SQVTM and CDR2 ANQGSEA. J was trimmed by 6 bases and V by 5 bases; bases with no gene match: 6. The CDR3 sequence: CSVNRLAGPNEQFF. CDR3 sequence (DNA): TGCAGCGTTAATAGACTAGCGGGGCCCAATGAGCAGTTCTTC.

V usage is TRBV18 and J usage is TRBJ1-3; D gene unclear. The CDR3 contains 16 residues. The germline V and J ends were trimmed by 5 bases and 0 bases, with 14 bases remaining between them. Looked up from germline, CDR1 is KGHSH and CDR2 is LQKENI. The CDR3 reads CASSSASLSSGNTIYF. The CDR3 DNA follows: TGTGCCAGCTCATCCGCTAGCCTGAGCTCTGGAAACACCATATATTTT. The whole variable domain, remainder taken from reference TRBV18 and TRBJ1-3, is NAGVMQNPRHLVRRRGQEARLRCSPMKGHSHVYWYRQLPEEGLKFMVYLQKENIIDESGMPKERFSAEFPKEGPSILRIQQVVRGDSAAYFCASSSASLSSGNTIYFGEGSWLTVV.

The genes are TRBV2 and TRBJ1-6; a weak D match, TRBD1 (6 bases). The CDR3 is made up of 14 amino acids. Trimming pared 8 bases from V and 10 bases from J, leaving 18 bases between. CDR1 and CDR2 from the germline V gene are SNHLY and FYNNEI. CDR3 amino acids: CASQVSRGISPLHF. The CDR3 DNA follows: TGTGCCAGCCAAGTCAGCAGGGGCATCTCACCCCTCCACTTT.

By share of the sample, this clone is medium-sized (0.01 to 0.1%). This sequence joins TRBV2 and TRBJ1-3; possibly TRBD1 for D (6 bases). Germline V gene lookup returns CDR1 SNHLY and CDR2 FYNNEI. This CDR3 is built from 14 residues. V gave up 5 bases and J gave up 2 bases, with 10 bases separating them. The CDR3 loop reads CASSPGTTGNTIYF. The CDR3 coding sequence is TGTGCCAGCAGTCCCGGGACAACTGGAAACACCATATATTTT.

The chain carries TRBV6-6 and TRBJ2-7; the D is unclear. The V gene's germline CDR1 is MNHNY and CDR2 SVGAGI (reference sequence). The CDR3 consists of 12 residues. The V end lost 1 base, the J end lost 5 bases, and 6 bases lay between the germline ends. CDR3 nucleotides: TGTGCCAGCAGTTACTTTATAAACGAGCAGTACTTC. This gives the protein CASSYFINEQYF.

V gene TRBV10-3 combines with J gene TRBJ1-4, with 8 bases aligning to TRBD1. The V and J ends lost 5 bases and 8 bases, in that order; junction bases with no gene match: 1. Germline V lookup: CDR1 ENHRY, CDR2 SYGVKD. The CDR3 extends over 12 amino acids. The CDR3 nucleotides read TGTGCCATCAGTCGACAGGGGGAAAAACTGTTTTTT. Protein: CAISRQGEKLFF.

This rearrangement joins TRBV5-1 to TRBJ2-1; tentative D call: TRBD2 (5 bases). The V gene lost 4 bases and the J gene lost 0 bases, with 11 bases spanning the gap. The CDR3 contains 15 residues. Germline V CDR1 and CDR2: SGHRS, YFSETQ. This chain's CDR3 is CASSPPAGSYNEQFF. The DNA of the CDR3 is TGCGCCAGCAGCCCCCCGGCGGGCTCCTACAATGAGCAGTTCTTC.

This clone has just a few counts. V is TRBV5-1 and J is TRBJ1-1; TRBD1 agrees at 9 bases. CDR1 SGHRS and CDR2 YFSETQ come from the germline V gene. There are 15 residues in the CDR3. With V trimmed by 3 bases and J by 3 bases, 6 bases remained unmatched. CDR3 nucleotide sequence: TGCGCCAGCAGCTCTACAGGGGGCGATTACACTGAAGCTTTCTTT. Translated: CASSSTGGDYTEAFF.

CDR3 DNA sequence: TGTGCCAGCAGTTACGAGGGAGGAACAGATACGCAGTATTTT. Translated, it gives CASSYEGGTDTQYF. The chain is built from TRBV6-5 and TRBJ2-3, with D possibly matching TRBD2 (6 bases). V lost 2 bases, J lost 3 bases, and 9 bases lay in between. The CDR3 extends over 14 amino acids. The germline gives CDR1 MNHEY, CDR2 SVGAGI.

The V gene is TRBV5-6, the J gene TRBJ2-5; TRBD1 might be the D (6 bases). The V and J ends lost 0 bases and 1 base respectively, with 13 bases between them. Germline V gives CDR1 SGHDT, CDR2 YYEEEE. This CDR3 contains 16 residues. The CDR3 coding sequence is TGTGCCAGCAGCTTGGCACGGGACATGCCCCAAGAGACCCAGTACTTC. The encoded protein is CASSLARDMPQETQYF.

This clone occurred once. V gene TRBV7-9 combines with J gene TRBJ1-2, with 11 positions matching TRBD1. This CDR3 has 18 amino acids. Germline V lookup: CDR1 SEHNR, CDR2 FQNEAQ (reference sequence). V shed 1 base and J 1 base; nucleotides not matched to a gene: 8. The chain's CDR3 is CASSLVGTGTGGNYGYTF. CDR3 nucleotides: TGTGCCAGCAGCTTAGTCGGGACCGGGACAGGGGGTAACTATGGCTACACCTTC.

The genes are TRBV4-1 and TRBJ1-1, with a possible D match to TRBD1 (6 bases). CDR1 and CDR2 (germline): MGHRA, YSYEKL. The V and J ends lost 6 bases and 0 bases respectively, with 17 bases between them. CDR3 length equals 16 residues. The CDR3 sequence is CASSHIFGQMNTEAFF. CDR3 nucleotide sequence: TGCGCCAGCAGTCATATATTCGGACAGATGAACACTGAAGCTTTCTTT.

CDR3 coding DNA: TGTGCCAGCAGTGACACACTAGCGGGGGGAACAGATACGCAGTATTTT. This sequence encodes CASSDTLAGGTDTQYF. The chain recombines TRBV6-4 with TRBJ2-3, with 12 bases fitting TRBD2. Per the germline V gene, CDR1 is MRHNA and CDR2 is SNTAGT. This CDR3 spans 16 amino acids. Trimming removed 2 bases from V and 3 bases from J; junction bases left unmatched: 3.

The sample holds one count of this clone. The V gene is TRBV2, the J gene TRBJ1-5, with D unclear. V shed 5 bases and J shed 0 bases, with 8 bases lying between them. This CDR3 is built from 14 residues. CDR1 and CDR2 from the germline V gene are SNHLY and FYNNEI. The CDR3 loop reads CASSYSYSNQPQHF. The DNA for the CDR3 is TGTGCCAGCAGTTACAGCTATAGCAATCAGCCCCAGCATTTT.

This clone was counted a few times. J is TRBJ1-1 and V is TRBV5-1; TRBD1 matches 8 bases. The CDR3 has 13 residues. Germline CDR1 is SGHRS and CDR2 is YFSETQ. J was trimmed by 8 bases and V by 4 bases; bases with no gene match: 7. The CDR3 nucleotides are TGCGCCAGCAGCCTCGGGACAGGAGGGGAAGCTTTCTTT. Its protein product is CASSLGTGGEAFF.

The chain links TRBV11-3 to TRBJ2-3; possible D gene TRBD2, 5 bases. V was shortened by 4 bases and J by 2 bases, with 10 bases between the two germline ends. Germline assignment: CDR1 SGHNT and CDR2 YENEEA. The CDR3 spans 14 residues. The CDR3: CASSWERLTDTQYF. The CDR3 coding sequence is TGTGCCAGCAGCTGGGAGAGACTCACAGATACGCAGTATTTT.

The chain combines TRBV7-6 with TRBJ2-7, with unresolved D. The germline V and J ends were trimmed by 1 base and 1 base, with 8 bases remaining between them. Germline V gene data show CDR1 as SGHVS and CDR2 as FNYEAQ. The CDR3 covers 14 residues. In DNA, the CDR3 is TGTGCCAGCAGCTTAGAGAGCTGGTCCTACGAGCAGTACTTC. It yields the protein CASSLESWSYEQYF.

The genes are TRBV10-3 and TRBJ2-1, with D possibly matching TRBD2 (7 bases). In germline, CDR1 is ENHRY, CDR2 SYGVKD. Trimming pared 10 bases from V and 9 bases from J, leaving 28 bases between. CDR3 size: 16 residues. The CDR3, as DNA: TGTGCCACCCACAGGGACGGGAGGAATGGGGTGGGTGAGCAGTTCTTC. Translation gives CATHRDGRNGVGEQFF.

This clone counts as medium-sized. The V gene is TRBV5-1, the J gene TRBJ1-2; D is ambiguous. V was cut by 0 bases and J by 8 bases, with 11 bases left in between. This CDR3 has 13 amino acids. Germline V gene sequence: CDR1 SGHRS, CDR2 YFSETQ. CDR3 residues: CASSLGYGEGYTF. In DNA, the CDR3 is TGCGCCAGCAGCTTGGGATACGGGGAGGGCTACACCTTC.

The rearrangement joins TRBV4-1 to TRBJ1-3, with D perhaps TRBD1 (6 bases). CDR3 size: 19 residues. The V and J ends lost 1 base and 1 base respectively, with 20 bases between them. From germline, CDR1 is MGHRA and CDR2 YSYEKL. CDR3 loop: CASSQVESGGRGSGNTIYF. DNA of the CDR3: TGCGCCAGCAGCCAAGTTGAGAGCGGGGGCAGGGGATCTGGAAACACCATATATTTT.

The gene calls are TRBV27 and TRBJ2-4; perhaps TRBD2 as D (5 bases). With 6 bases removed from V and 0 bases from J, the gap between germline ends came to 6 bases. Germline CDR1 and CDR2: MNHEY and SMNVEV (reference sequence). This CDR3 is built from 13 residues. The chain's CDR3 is CASSGLAKNIQYF. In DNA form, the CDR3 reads TGTGCCAGCAGCGGACTAGCCAAAAACATTCAGTACTTC.

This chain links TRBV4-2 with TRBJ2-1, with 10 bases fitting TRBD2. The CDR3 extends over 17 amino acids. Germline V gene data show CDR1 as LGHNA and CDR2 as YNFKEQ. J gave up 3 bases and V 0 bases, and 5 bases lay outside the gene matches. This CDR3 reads CASSQDLSSGSYNEQFF. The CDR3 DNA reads TGTGCCAGCAGCCAAGATCTATCTAGCGGGAGCTACAATGAGCAGTTCTTC.

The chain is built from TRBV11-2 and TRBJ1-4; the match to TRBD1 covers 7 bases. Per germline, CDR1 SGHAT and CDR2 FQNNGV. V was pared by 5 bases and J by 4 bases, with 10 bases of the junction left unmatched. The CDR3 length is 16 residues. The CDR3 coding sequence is TGTGCCAGCAGCCCTCGGACAGGCTGGGATAATGAAAAACTGTTTTTT. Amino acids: CASSPRTGWDNEKLFF.

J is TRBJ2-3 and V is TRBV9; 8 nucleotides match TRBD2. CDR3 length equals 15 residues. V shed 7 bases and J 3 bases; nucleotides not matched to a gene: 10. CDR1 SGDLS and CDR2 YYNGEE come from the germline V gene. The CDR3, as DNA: TGTGCCAGCGGGCCCAGCGGGAGCTCGACAGATACGCAGTATTTT. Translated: CASGPSGSSTDTQYF.

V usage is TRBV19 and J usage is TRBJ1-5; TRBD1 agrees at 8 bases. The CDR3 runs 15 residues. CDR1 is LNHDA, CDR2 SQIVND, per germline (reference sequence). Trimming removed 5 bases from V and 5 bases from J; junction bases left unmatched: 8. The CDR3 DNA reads TGTGCCAGTAGTGCCGAGGACAGGGACTATCAGCCCCAGCATTTT. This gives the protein CASSAEDRDYQPQHF.

The CDR3: CASSLDQGGQIYYGYTF. The CDR3 bases are TGTGCCAGCAGCTTAGATCAAGGGGGACAAATTTACTATGGCTACACCTTC. This chain links TRBV11-2 with TRBJ1-2; D possibly corresponds to TRBD1 (6 bases). This CDR3 region has 17 residues. The germline CDR1 and CDR2 sequences are SGHAT and FQNNGV. V lost 0 bases and J 3 bases, leaving 17 bases between the germline ends.

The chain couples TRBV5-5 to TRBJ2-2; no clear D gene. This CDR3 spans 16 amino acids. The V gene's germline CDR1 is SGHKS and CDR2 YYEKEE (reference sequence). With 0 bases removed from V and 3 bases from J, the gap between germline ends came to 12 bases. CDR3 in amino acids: CASSLEASQYTGELFF. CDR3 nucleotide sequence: TGTGCCAGCAGCTTGGAAGCGAGTCAGTACACCGGGGAGCTGTTTTTT.

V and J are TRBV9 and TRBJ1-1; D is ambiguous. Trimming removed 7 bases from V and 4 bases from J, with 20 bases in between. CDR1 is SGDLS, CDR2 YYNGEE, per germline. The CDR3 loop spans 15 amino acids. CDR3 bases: TGTGCCAGCGGCTCTGGCTGGGAGCCGGGCACTGAAGCTTTCTTT. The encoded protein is CASGSGWEPGTEAFF.